This TCR beta chain was profiled in a study of cytomegalovirus exposure and HLA in healthy donors. Study-level findings and limits: Available immune exposure information was restricted to CMV serostatus only. Presence/absence results assume similar sequencing depth per donor, which may not hold. In a later analysis, a missense DCLRE1C variant was linked to TCR beta V- and J-gene trimming.

All the people who gave samples were healthy bone marrow donors. The CDR3 consists of 15 residues. Germline CDR1 and CDR2: GTSNPN and SVGIG (reference sequence). Losses at the gene ends were 5 bases for V and 7 bases for J; bases not matched to a gene: 14. Comment on this clone: What it binds is unknown.

Primers for the PCR totalled 60 Vbeta and 13 Jbeta. Clones were sequenced by immunoSEQ multiplex PCR, and TCRdb holds only the in-frame ones, with some missing. The sample includes 100,000 to 150,000 clones, less than 80% of them seen just once. This chain links TRBV30 with TRBJ1-2; the match to TRBD1 covers 9 bases. The TCR comes from a man aged 40-49 years in good health and CMV-seropositive. Sequencing was performed on PBMCs. The CDR3 nucleotides are TGTGCCTGGGCCTGGGTGAGGACAGGGGTTGCTGGCTACACCTTC. Protein product: CAWAWVRTGVAGYTF.